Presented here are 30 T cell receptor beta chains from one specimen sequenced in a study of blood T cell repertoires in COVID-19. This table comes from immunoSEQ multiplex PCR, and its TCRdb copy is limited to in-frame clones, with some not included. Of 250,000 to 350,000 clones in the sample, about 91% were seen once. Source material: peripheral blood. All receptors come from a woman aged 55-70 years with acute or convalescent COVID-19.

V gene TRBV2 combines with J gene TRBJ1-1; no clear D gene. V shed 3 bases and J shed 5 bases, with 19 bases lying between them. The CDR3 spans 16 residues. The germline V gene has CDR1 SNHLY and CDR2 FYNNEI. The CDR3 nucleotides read TGTGCCAGCAGTGACAATCCCCGGGGTCGGGGAACTGAAGCTTTCTTT. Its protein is CASSDNPRGRGTEAFF.

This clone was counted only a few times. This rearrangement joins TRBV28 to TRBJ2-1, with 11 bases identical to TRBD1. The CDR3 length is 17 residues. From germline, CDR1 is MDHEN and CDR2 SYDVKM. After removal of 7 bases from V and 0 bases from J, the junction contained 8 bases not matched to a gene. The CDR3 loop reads CASTGQGARSSYNEQFF. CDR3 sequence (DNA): TGTGCCAGCACAGGACAGGGGGCGAGAAGCTCCTACAATGAGCAGTTCTTC.

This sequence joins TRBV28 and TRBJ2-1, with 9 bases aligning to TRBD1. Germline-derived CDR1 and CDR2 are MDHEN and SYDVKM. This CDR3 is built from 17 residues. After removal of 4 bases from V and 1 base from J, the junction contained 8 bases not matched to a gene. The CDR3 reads CASSSPYGTGSYNEQFF. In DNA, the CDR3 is TGTGCCAGCAGTTCACCTTATGGGACAGGGTCCTACAATGAGCAGTTCTTC.

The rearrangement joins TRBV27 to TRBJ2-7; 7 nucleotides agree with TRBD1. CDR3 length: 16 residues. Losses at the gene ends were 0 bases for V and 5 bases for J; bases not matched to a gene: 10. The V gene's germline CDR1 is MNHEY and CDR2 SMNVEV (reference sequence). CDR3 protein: CASSLSSTGSRHEQYF. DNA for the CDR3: TGTGCCAGCAGTTTATCCTCGACAGGGTCGAGACACGAGCAGTACTTC.

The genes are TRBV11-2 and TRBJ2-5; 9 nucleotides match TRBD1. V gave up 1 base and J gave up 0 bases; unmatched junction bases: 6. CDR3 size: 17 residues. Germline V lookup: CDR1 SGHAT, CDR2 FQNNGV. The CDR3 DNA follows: TGTGCCAGCAGCTTAGTTGGGACAGGGTTCAACCAAGAGACCCAGTACTTC. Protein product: CASSLVGTGFNQETQYF.

In nucleotides, the CDR3 is TGTGCCAGCAGTTGGATAAGCGGACGCACAGATACGCAGTATTTT. It codes for CASSWISGRTDTQYF. The gene calls are TRBV27 and TRBJ2-3, with D perhaps matching TRBD2 (5 bases). V dropped 4 bases and J dropped 1 base, with 12 bases sitting between them. The CDR3 contains 15 residues. Germline V lookup: CDR1 MNHEY, CDR2 SMNVEV (reference sequence).

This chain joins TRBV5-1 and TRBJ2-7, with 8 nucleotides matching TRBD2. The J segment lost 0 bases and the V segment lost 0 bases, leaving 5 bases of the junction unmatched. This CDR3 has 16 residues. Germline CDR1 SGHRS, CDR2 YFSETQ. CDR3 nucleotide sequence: TGCGCCAGCAGCTTGGGGGCTAGCGGGCTCTCCTACGAGCAGTACTTC. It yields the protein CASSLGASGLSYEQYF.

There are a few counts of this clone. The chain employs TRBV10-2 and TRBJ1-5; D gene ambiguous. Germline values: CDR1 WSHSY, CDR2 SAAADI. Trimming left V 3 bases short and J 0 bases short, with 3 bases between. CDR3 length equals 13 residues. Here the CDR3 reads CASSDHSNQPQHF. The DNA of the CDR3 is TGCGCCAGCAGTGATCATAGCAATCAGCCCCAGCATTTT.

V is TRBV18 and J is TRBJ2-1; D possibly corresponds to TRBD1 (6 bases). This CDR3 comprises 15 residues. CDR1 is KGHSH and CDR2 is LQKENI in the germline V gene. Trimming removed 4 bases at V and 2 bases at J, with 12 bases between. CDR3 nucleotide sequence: TGTGCCAGCTCACAGCCGGGACACCCCTACAATGAGCAGTTCTTC. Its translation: CASSQPGHPYNEQFF.

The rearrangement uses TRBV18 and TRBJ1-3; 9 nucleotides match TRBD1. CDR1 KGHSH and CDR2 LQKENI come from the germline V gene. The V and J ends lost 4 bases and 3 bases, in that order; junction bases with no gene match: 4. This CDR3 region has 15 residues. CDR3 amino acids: CASSQTGGDGNTIYF. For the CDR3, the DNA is TGTGCCAGCTCACAAACAGGGGGCGATGGAAACACCATATATTTT.

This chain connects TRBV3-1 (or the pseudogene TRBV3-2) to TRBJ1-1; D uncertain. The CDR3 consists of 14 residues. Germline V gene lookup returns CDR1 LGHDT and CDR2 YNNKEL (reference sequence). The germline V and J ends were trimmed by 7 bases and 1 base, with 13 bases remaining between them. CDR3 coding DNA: TGTGCCAGCACCGAAACTAGACAGAACACTGAAGCTTTCTTT. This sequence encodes CASTETRQNTEAFF.

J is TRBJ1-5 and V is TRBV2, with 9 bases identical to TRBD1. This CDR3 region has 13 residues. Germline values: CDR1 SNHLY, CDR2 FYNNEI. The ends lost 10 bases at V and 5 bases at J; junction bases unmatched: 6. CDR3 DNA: TGTGCCATCACTAGGGACAGGGATCAGCCCCAGCATTTT. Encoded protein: CAITRDRDQPQHF.

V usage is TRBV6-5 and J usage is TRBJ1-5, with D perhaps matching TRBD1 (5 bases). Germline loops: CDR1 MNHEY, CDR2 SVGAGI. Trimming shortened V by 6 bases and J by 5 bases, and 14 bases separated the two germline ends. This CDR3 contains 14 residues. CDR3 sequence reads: CASSDSPGYQPQHF. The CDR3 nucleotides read TGTGCCAGCAGCGACAGTCCCGGGTATCAGCCCCAGCATTTT.

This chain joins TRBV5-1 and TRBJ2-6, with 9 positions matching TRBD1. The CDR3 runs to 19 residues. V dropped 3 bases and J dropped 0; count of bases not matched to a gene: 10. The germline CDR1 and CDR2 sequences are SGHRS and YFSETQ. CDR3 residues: CASSSGQGRVSSGANVLTF. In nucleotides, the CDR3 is TGCGCCAGCAGCTCGGGACAGGGTAGGGTGTCCTCTGGGGCCAACGTCCTGACTTTC.

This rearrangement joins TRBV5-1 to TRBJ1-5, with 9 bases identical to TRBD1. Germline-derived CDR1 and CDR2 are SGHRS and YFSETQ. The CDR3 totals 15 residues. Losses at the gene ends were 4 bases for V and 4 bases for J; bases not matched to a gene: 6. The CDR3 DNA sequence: TGCGCCAGCAGCCGGACCGGGACAGGGAATCAGCCCCAGCATTTT. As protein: CASSRTGTGNQPQHF.

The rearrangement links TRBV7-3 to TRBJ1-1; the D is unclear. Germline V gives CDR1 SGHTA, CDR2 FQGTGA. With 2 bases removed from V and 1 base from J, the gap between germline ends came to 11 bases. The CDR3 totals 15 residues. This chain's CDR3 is CASSLPAGANTEAFF. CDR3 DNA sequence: TGTGCCAGCAGCTTACCTGCGGGCGCGAACACTGAAGCTTTCTTT.

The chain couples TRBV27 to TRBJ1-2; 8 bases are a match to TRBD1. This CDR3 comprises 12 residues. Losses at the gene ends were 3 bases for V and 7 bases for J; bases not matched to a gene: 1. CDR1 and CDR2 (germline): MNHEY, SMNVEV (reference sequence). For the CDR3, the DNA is TGTGCCAGCAGTTTTCAGGGGGCTGGCTACACCTTC. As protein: CASSFQGAGYTF.

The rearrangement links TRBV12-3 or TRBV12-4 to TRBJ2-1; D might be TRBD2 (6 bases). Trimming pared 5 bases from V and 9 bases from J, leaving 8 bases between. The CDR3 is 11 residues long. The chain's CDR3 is CASSQGGEQFF. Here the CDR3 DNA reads TGTGCCAGCAGTCAGGGAGGTGAGCAGTTCTTC.

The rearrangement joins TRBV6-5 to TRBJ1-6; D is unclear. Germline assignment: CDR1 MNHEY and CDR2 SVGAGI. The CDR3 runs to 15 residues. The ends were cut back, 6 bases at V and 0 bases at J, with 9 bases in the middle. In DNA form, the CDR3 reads TGTGCCAGCAGACGGGAGAGCTCCTATAATTCACCCCTCCACTTT. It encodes CASRRESSYNSPLHF.

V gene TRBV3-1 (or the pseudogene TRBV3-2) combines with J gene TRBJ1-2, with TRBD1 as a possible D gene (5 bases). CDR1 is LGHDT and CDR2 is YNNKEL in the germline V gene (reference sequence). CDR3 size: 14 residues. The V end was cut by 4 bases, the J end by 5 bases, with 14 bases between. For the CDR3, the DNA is TGTGCCAGCAGCCCCGGGGGGATCCAGTATGGCTACACCTTC. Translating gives CASSPGGIQYGYTF.

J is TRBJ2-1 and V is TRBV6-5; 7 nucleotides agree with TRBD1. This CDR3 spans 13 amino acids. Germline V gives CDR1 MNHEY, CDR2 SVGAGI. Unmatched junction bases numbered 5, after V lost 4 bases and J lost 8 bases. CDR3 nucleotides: TGTGCCAGCAGTTGGACGACAGGGTATGAGCAGTTCTTC. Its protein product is CASSWTTGYEQFF.

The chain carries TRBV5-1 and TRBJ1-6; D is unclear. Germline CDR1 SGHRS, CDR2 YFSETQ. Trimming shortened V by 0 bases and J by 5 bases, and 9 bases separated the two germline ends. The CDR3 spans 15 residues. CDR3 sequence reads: CASSLGQTNNSPLHF. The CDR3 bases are TGCGCCAGCAGCTTGGGGCAGACAAATAATTCACCCCTCCACTTT.

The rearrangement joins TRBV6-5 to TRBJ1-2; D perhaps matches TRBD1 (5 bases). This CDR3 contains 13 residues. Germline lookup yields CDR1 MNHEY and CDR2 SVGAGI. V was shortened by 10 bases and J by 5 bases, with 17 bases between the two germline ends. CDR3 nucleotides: TGTGCCACTCTGAGGCAGGGCCAGTATGGCTACACCTTC. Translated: CATLRQGQYGYTF.

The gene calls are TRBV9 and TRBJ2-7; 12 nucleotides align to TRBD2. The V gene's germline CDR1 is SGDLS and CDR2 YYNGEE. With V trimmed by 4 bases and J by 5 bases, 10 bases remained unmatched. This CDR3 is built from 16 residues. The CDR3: CASSPRPTSGRHEQYF. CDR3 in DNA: TGTGCCAGCAGCCCACGTCCAACTAGCGGGAGGCACGAGCAGTACTTC.

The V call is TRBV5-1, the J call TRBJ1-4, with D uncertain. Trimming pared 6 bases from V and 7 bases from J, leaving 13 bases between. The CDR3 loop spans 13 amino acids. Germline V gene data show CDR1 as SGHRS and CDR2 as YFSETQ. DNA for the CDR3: TGCGCCAGCACGATGGAATCAGGTGAAAAACTGTTTTTT. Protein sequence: CASTMESGEKLFF. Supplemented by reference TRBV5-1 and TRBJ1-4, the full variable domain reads KAGVTQTPRYLIKTRGQQVTLSCSPISGHRSVSWYQQTPGQGLQFLFEYFSETQRNKGNFPGRFSGRQFSNSRSEMNVSTLELGDSALYLCASTMESGEKLFFGSGTQLSVL.

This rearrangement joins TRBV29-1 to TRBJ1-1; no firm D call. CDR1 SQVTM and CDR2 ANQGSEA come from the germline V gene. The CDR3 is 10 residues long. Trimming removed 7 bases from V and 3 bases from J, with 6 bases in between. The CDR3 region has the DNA TGCAGCGCTGGGCACACTGAAGCTTTCTTT. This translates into CSAGHTEAFF.

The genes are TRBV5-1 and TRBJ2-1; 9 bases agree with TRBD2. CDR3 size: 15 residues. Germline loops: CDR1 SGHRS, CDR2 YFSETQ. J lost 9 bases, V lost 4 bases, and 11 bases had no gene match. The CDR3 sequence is CASSATSGLHREQFF. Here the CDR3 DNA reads TGCGCCAGCAGCGCGACTAGCGGTCTACATCGTGAGCAGTTCTTC.

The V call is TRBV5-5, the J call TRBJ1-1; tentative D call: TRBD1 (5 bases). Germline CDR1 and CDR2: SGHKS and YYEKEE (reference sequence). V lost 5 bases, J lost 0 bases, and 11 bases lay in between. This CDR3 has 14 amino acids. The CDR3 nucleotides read TGTGCCAGCAGTTCTGACAGATTGAACACTGAAGCTTTCTTT. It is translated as CASSSDRLNTEAFF.

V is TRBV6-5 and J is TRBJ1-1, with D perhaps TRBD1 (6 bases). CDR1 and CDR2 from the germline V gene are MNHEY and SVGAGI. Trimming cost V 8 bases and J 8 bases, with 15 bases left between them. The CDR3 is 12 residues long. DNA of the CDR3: TGTGCCAGCGGCAGGGGTAAGTCGGAAGCTTTCTTT. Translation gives CASGRGKSEAFF.

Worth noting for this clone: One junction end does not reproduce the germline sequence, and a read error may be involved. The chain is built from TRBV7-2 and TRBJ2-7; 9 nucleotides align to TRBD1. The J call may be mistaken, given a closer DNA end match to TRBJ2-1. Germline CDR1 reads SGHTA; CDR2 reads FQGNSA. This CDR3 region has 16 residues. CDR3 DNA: TGTGCCAGCACCTTACCACAGGGGGCGCACAACAATGAGCAGTTCTTC. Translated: CASTLPQGAHNNEQFF.